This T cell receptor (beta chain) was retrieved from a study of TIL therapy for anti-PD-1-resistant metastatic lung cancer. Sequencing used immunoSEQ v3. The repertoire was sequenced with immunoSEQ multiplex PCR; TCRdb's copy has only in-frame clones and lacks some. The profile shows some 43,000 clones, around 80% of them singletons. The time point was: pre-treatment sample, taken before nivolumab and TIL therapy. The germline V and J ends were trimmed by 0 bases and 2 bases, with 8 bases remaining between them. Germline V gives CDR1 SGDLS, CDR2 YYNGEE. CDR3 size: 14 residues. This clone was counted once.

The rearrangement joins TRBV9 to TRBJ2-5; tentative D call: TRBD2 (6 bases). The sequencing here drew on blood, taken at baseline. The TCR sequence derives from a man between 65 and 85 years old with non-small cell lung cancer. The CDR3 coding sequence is TGTGCCAGCAGCGTAGGCGGGGAGCAAGAGACCCAGTACTTC. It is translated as CASSVGGEQETQYF.